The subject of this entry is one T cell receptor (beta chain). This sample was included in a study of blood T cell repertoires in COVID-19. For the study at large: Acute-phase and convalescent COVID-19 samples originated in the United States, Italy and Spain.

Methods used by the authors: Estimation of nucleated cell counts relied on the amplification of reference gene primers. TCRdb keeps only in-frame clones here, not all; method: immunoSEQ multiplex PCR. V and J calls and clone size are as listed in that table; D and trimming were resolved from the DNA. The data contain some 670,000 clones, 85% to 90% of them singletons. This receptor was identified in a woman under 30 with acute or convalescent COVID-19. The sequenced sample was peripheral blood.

CDR3 sequence (DNA): TGTGCCAGCAGTTACGGACAGGTTAATGAAAAACTGTTTTTT. Its protein is CASSYGQVNEKLFF. The chain couples TRBV6-5 to TRBJ1-4; the match to TRBD1 covers 7 bases. V dropped 2 bases and J dropped 4; count of bases not matched to a gene: 1. CDR1 is MNHEY and CDR2 is SVGAGI in the germline V gene. The CDR3 is made up of 14 amino acids.